One and the same sample provided the 6 T cell receptor beta chains below, sequenced in a study of T cell clonality in common variable immunodeficiency. Broader study findings: Common variable immunodeficiency TCR beta sequences reportedly had fewer deletions and N-nucleotide insertions.

Only in-frame clones appear in the TCRdb table, and some are missing; sequencing was by immunoSEQ multiplex PCR. The sample shows roughly 34,000 clones, no singletons; the ten largest hold approximately 6.8%. No antigen has been assigned to these receptors. The sample comprised peripheral blood mononuclear cells. These receptors were obtained from a human donor with common variable immunodeficiency.

This clone has a count of ten or more. The observed sequence ends 3 residues before the CDR3 terminus, with the missing tail filled in from the germline J gene. The chain couples TRBV7-9 to TRBJ1-5; D remains unclear. Looked up from germline, CDR1 is SEHNR and CDR2 is FQNEAQ (reference sequence). This CDR3 comprises 12 residues. Trimming removed 3 bases from V and 4 bases from J, with 4 bases in between. The CDR3: CASSFSNQPQHF. The sequenced CDR3 bases are TGTGCCAGCAGCTTTTCTAATCAGCCC. Variable domain in full (rest from reference TRBV7-9 and TRBJ1-5): DTGVSQNPRHKITKRGQNVTFRCDPISEHNRLYWYRQTLGQGPEFLTYFQNEAQLEKSRLLSDRFSAERPKGSFSTLEIQRTEQGDSAMYLCASSFSNQPQHFGDGTRLSIL.

As regards this clone: The read terminates 3 residues before the CDR3 end, so the remaining end is supplied by the germline J gene. The chain uses TRBV2 and TRBJ1-6; weak D call: TRBD1 (5 bases). From germline, CDR1 is SNHLY and CDR2 FYNNEI. The CDR3 contains 15 residues. V was pared by 2 bases and J by 6 bases, with 11 bases between. The CDR3 protein is CASSEIRGPNSPLHF. The CDR3 bases that were read are TGTGCCAGCAGTGAAATAAGGGGCCCTAATTCACCC.

This clone was recorded at least ten times. This CDR3 is CASSLERFYEQYF. The CDR3 DNA, read in part, is TGTGCCAGCAGCTTAGAGAGGTTCTACGAG. The chain is built from TRBV7-2 and TRBJ2-7; D unclear. From the germline J gene comes the end of the CDR3, since the read stops 3 residues before it. V was clipped by 1 base and J by 3 bases, with 7 bases between them. Germline-derived CDR1 and CDR2 are SGHTA and FQGNSA. The CDR3 runs to 13 residues.

Many counts were recorded for this clone. The sequenced fragment ends 3 residues before the CDR3 boundary, so the rest is inferred from the germline J gene. The chain is built from TRBV18 and TRBJ2-7; possible D gene TRBD1, 6 bases. The germline V gene has CDR1 KGHSH and CDR2 LQKENI. Deletions cut 8 bases from V and 2 bases from J, with 13 bases between. This CDR3 comprises 13 residues. CDR3 DNA (partial): TGTGCCAGCGCCACCGGACAGACCTACGAG. It codes for CASATGQTYE. The whole CDR3 reads CASATGQTYEQYF.

This clone was counted a few times. The sequenced fragment ends 3 residues before the CDR3 boundary, so the rest is inferred from the germline J gene. The chain links TRBV18 to TRBJ2-3, with 10 positions matching TRBD1. Trimming cost V 3 bases and J 4 bases; bases outside gene matches: 4. Germline lookup yields CDR1 KGHSH and CDR2 LQKENI. The CDR3 sequence is 15 residues long. CDR3 DNA (partial): TGTGCCAGCTCACCCCGACAGGGGGCCGCAGATACG. It yields the protein CASSPRQGAADT. The entire CDR3 protein is CASSPRQGAADTQYF. The full variable domain, rest sourced from reference TRBV18 and TRBJ2-3, is NAGVMQNPRHLVRRRGQEARLRCSPMKGHSHVYWYRQLPEEGLKFMVYLQKENIIDESGMPKERFSAEFPKEGPSILRIQQVVRGDSAAYFCASSPRQGAADTQYFGPGTRLTVL.

This clone was seen repeatedly, ten times or more. Read data end 3 residues before the CDR3 end; the end is taken from the germline J gene. The same CDR3 can be traced to other DNA sequences in this sample. V is TRBV24-1 and J is TRBJ1-5, with 11 bases aligning to TRBD1. The CDR3 has 17 amino acids. V shed 5 bases, J shed 2 bases, and the junction held 7 bases outside the gene matches. The V gene's germline CDR1 is KGHDR and CDR2 SFDVKD. CDR3 amino acids: CATSAGQGAVGNQPQHF. The CDR3 bases that were read are TGTGCCACCAGTGCCGGACAGGGGGCTGTTGGCAATCAGCCC.